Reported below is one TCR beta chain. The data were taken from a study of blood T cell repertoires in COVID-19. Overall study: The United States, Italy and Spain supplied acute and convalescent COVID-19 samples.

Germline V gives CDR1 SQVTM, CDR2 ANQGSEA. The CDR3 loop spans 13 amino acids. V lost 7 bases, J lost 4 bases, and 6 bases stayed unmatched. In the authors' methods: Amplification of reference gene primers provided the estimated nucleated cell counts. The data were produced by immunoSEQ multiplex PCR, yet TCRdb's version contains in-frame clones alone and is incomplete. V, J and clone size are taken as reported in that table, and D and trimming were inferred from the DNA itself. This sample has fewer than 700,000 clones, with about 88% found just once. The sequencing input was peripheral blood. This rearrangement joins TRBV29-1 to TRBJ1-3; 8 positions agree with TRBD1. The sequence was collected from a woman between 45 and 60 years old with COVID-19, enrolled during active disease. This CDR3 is CSGMTGAGNTIYF. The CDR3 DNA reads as TGCAGCGGTATGACAGGGGCCGGAAACACCATATATTTT. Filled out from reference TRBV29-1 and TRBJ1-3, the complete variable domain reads SAVISQKPSRDICQRGTSLTIQCQVDSQVTMMFWYRQQPGQSLTLIATANQGSEATYESGFVIDKFPISRPNLTFSTLTVSNMSPEDSSIYLCSGMTGAGNTIYFGEGSWLTVV.